The clone carrying this T cell receptor beta chain was counted ten times or more. The target antigen is unknown. Investigators amplified TCR beta CDR3 regions from RNA transcripts. HTBI-primed first-round RT-PCR preceded second-round multiplex PCR. TCRdb processed the multiplex PCR reads anew with MiXCR; each CDR3 protein has one entry. The sample includes a few hundred thousand distinct CDR3 sequences, roughly 15% seen only once; the top ten take around an eighth. This record belongs to a study of Graves' ophthalmopathy and Graves' hyperthyroidism. Findings and limits, study-wide: Ophthalmopathy progression cases were predicted by the model with approximately 66% sensitivity and 72% to 85% specificity.

The length of the CDR3 is 16 residues. Per the germline V gene, CDR1 is WSHSY and CDR2 is SAAADI. Trimming left V 3 bases short and J 1 base short, with 12 bases between. Other autoimmune diseases, uncontrolled infections, pregnancy or lactation excluded patients from enrollment. The diagnosis was founded upon clinical symptoms, serum thyroxine, TRAb, thyroid ultrasound and orbital computed tomography. The authors isolated PBMCs from 9.5 to 10 ml of fresh peripheral blood. This TCR derives from an adult man with Graves' ophthalmopathy. The chain combines TRBV10-2 with TRBJ2-2, with D possibly being TRBD2 (6 bases). The source material was peripheral blood. Here the CDR3 DNA reads TGCGCCAGCAGTGAACCGTTTAGCGGGAACACCGGGGAGCTGTTTTTT. Residues: CASSEPFSGNTGELFF.